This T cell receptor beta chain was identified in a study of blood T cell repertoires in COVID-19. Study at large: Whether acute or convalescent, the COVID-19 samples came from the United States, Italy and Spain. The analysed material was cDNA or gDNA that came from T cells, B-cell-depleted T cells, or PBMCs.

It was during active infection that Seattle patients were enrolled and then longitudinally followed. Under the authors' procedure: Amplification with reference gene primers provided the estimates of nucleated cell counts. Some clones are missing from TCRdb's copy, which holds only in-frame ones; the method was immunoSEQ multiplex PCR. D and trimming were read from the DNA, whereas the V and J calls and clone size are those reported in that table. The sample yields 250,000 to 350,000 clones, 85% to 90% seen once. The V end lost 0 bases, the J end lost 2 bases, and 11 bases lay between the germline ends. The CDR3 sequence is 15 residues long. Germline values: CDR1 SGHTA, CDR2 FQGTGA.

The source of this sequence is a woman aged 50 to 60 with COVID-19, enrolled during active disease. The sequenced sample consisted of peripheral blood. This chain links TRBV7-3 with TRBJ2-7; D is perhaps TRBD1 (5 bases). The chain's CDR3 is CASSLTSGPTYEQYF. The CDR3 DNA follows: TGTGCCAGCAGCTTAACGTCAGGGCCCACCTACGAGCAGTACTTC.